This TCR beta chain was captured by sequencing in a study of a mutant IDH1 vaccine in newly diagnosed glioma. Profiling relied on immunoSEQ multiplex PCR, and the TCRdb table lists in-frame clones only, not all of them. The sample records tens of thousands of clones, roughly nine tenths being singletons. The time point is: baseline, week 1 (first vaccination visit). Specified treatment: pre-vaccination baseline after standard-of-care therapy. This CDR3 comprises 14 residues. Germline V gene lookup returns CDR1 LNHDA and CDR2 SQIVND (reference sequence). The V gene lost 6 bases and the J gene lost 0 bases, with 9 bases spanning the gap.

The sequencing used PBMCs, collected from a glioma patient treated with radiotherapy, temozolomide or both. This sequence joins TRBV19 and TRBJ1-5, with D perhaps TRBD1 (5 bases). The receptor was derived from a woman aged 40 to 55 with glioma. CDR3 coding DNA: TGTGCCAGTAGCCCGGGGGTTAGCAATCAGCCCCAGCATTTT. Its translation is CASSPGVSNQPQHF.